This T cell receptor beta chain was retrieved from a study of blood T cell repertoires in COVID-19. Study-wide background: The United States, Italy and Spain supplied acute and convalescent COVID-19 samples. T cells, B-cell-depleted T cells, or PBMCs supplied cDNA or gDNA.

Produced via immunoSEQ multiplex PCR; TCRdb's table is partial and in-frame only. The table includes 300,000 to 350,000 clones, approximately 90% detected once. The V gene's germline CDR1 is LNHDA and CDR2 SQIVND (reference sequence). The CDR3 runs to 14 residues. Trimming left V 3 bases short and J 5 bases short, with 11 bases between. The TCR comes from a woman younger than 45 with COVID-19, enrolled during active disease. Sequencing was carried out using peripheral blood. This chain connects TRBV19 to TRBJ1-3; D may be TRBD1 (5 bases). CDR3: CASSMGQSRNTIYF. The CDR3 DNA reads as TGTGCCAGTAGTATGGGGCAGTCAAGAAACACCATATATTTT. The full variable domain, in which reference TRBV19 and TRBJ1-3 provide the parts outside the CDR3, is DGGITQSPKYLFRKEGQNVTLSCEQNLNHDAMYWYRQDPGQGLRLIYYSQIVNDFQKGDIAEGYSVSREKKESFPLTVTSAQKNPTAFYLCASSMGQSRNTIYFGEGSWLTVV.